Reported below is one T cell receptor beta chain. Its target is not known. The sample originates from a study of cytomegalovirus exposure and HLA in healthy donors. Whole-study results and caveats: The analysis excluded some indistinguishable V segments, including TRBV6-2 and TRBV6-3. An assumption of roughly uniform sequencing depth across donors underlay the presence/absence analyses. Cytomegalovirus association was assigned to under 200 TCR beta chains.

Germline V gene sequence: CDR1 SGHVS, CDR2 FQNEAQ. The CDR3 contains 16 residues. Trimming took 4 bases from V and 5 from J; bases not matched to a gene: 13. Unrecorded immune exposures were likely, despite nominal health at sampling. Primers for the PCR totalled 60 Vbeta and 13 Jbeta. Generated by immunoSEQ multiplex PCR, the TCRdb table keeps only in-frame clones and is missing some. This sample carries more than 55,000 clones, with about 5% going to the ten biggest clones. V and J are TRBV7-8 and TRBJ2-7; 8 bases agree with TRBD2. This receptor was identified in a woman in her thirties or forties in good health and CMV-seropositive. Sequenced: PBMCs. Written as DNA, the CDR3 is TGTGCCAGCAGCTCGCCCACTAGCGGTTTCTCGGACGAGCAGTACTTC. Encoded protein: CASSSPTSGFSDEQYF. Looking up the rest from reference TRBV7-8 and TRBJ2-7 gives the full variable domain: GAGVSQSPRYKVAKRGQDVALRCDPISGHVSLFWYQQALGQGPEFLTYFQNEAQLDKSGLPSDRFFAERPEGSVSTLKIQRTQQEDSAVYLCASSSPTSGFSDEQYFGPGTRLTVT.